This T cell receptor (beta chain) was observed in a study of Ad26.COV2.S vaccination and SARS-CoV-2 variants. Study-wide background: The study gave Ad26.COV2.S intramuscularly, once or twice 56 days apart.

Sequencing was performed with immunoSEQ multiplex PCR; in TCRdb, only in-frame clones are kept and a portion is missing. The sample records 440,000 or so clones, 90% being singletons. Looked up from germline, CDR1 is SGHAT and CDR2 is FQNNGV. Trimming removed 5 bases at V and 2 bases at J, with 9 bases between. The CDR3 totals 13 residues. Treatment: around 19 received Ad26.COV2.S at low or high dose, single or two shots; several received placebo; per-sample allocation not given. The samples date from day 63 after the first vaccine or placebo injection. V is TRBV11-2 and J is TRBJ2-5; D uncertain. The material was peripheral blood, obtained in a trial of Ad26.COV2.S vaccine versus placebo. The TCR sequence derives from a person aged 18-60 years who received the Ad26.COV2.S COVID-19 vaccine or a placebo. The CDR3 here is CASSQYGQETQYF. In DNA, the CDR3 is TGTGCCAGCAGCCAGTACGGTCAAGAGACCCAGTACTTC.